This section outlines one T cell receptor (beta chain) sequence together with its context. Patients with Susac syndrome fulfilled recently defined diagnostic criteria for definite or probable disease. The authors reverse transcribed about 0.45 to 1 ug RNA with random hexamers. Across 54 Vbeta and 13 Jbeta, immunoSEQ multiplex PCR amplified TCR beta CDR3. One entry per CDR3 protein results from TCRdb running MiXCR on the immunoSEQ multiplex PCR reads. The profile shows 200,000 to 250,000 distinct CDR3 sequences, approximately 94% of them singletons. This record comes from a study of CD8 T cells in Susac syndrome. At the level of the study: Each patient with Susac syndrome, at the time of blood draw, was therapy-naive, on corticosteroids, or on intravenous immunoglobulin alone.

Germline loops: CDR1 WSHSY, CDR2 SAAADI. CDR3 size: 13 residues. The V and J ends lost 4 bases and 5 bases respectively, with 11 bases between them. V is TRBV10-2 and J is TRBJ1-2, with D maybe TRBD1 (6 bases). Sequenced: CD4+ T cells from PBMCs. The TCR originated in a human donor with Susac syndrome. The CDR3 region has the DNA TGCGCCAGCAGTGGGGACAAGTTTTATGGCTACACCTTC. Amino acids: CASSGDKFYGYTF.